This T cell receptor (beta chain) was recovered during a study of neurological immune-mediated disorders (dated by TCRdb to between 2018 and 2020). With regard to the full study: Among the 34 multiple sclerosis patients, around 30 had relapsing-remitting MS and 3 had secondary progressive MS. The study compared peripheral blood TCR-beta repertoires of HTLV-I-associated myelopathy (HAM/TSP) patients, multiple sclerosis patients and healthy controls using UMI-based sequencing. Longitudinal samples, technical triplicates and paired sorted CD4+ and CD8+ T-cell subsets, alongside PBMC samples, were included among the 106 TCR-beta libraries. The cohort comprised 68 subjects: some 14 HAM/TSP patients, around 34 multiple sclerosis patients and 20 or so healthy controls.

The research as a whole found: Phylogenetic analysis grouped repertoires from 18 of 34 MS patients into a cluster of related CDR3 sequences, suggesting a possible repertoire-level signature. No association of the MS cluster with clinical or MRI features was observed, and the need for larger cohorts was stated by the authors. TCR clonal expansion was highest in HAM/TSP patients and lowest in MS patients, with MS patients falling below even healthy controls. Expanded clones from different subjects shared no identical CDR3 amino acid sequences, which suggests that TCR-beta repertoires were private in all groups.

The germline V gene gives CDR1 as SGHRS and CDR2 as YFSETQ. The cysteine opens and the phenylalanine closes a CDR3 of 17 amino acids. Only the CDR3 portion is preserved as DNA: 51 bases, with reading frame beginning at the first base. V is pruned by 1 base and J by 2 bases, leaving 4 bases of the junction without a gene match. cDNA synthesis used template-switch 5'RACE with a primer carrying a 10-nucleotide random unique molecular identifier tagging each TCR transcript. Over 200 million TCR-beta sequences, covering 15-18 subjects, were produced in each sequencing run. The RNeasy kit was used for extraction of total RNA. Using the KAPA Real-time Library Amplification kit, TCR-beta VDJ regions were amplified with primers for the TCR constant region and the 5'RACE anchor. Sample indexes and Illumina adaptors were added in a first PCR, and a second PCR then increased library yield. After Ampure bead purification, the roughly 650 bp TCR product was size-selected on a 2% E-gel SizeSelection system. Library quality was checked on a Bioanalyzer, concentration was measured with Qubit, and libraries were quantified with the Kapa Library Quantification kit before pooling. Paired-end 2 x 150 bp sequencing of the libraries was performed on an Illumina HiSeq 2500. To increase sequence diversity, about 25-30% phiX was spiked into each library pool. Concerning the study's data processing: Quality-filtered reads were processed with the UMI-based MiGEC pipeline, and over 90% of raw TCR sequences were removed by the MiGEC pipeline during error correction. VDJ genes were aligned to IMGT germline references, and each clonotype was defined by a unique CDR3 amino acid sequence together with V-J genes. Clonal expansion, Shannon diversity and CDR3 relatedness (CalcPairwiseDistances, ClusterSamples) were evaluated with VDJtools, and phylogenetic trees were built with CLCbio workbench. Expanded clones were defined as having at least 8 unique UMIs, based on coefficient-of-variation modelling across technical triplicates. The public reads were run again by TCRdb, first through fastp at Q25 and then through MiXCR, and only productive beta chains were kept. Duplicate CDR3 protein sequences are folded into a single record with the most common DNA and genes. TCRdb, not the original authors, processed these V and J calls. The sample contains some 65,000 distinct CDR3 sequences, 5.2% of them found a single time. The top ten clonotypes cover about 2.7% of the sample.

For the unsorted PBMC libraries, 2 million PBMCs were stored in RNAlater at -80 degrees C until RNA extraction and were used to generate the libraries. The multiple sclerosis patients were enrolled in a US clinical protocol that evaluated disease progression with magnetic resonance imaging. Peripheral blood was subjected to Ficoll-Hypaque density gradient centrifugation to isolate PBMCs, which were then cryopreserved in liquid nitrogen. This clonotype was found many times. The clone's antigen remains unknown. The record has no base qualities; no much larger clone is one base away. Recombination linked TRBV5-1 to TRBJ2-2; 11 central bases correspond to TRBD2. The receptor's source is a woman in her twenties or thirties with multiple sclerosis. Sequenced material: PBMCs. The DNA sequence follows: TGCGCCAGCAGCTTGTCGACTAGCGGGGTAAACACCGGGGAGCTGTTTTTT. Translated, it reads CASSLSTSGVNTGELFF.